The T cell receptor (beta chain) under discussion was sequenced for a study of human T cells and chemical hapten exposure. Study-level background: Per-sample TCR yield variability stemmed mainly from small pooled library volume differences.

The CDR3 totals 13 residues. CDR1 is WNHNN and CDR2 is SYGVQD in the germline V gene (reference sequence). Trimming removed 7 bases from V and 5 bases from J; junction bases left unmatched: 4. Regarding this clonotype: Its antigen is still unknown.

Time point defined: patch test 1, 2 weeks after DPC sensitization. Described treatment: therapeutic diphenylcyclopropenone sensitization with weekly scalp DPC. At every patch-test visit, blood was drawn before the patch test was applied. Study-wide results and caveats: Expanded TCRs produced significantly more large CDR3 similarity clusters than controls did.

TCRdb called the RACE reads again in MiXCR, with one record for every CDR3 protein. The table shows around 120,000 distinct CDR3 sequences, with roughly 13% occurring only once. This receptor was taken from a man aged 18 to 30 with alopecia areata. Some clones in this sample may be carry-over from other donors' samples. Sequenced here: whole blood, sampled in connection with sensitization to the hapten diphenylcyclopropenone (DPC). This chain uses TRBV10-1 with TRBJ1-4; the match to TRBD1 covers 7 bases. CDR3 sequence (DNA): TGCGCCAGCAACAGGGGTTTAAATGAAAAACTGTTTTTT. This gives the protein CASNRGLNEKLFF.